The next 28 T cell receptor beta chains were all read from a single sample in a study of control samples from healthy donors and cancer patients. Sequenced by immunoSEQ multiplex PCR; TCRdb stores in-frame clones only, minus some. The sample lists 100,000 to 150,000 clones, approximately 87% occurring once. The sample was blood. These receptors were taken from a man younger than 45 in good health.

The CDR3 here is CASSFPGAYEQYV. In DNA, the CDR3 is TGTGCCAGCAGCTTTCCAGGGGCCTACGAGCAGTACGTC. This chain links TRBV11-3 with TRBJ2-7; perhaps TRBD1 as D (6 bases). The length of the CDR3 is 13 residues. V was pared by 3 bases and J by 2 bases, with 8 bases between. The germline CDR1 and CDR2 sequences are SGHNT and YENEEA.

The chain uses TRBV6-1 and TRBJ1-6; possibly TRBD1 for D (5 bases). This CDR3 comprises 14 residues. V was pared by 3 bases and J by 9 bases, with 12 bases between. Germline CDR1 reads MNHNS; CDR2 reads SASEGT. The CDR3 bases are TGTGCCAGCAGTGAGTTGGGGGATTCTTCACCCCTCCACTTT. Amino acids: CASSELGDSSPLHF.

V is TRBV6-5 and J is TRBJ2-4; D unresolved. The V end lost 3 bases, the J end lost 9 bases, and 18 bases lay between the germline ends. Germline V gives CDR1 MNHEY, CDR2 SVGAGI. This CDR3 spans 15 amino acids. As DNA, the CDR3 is TGTGCCAGCAGTTATAATCCACAGCCCGAAAGCATTCAGTACTTC. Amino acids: CASSYNPQPESIQYF.

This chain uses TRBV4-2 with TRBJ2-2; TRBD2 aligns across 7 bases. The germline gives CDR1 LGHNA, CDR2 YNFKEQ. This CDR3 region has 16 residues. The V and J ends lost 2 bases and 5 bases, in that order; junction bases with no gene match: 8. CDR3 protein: CASSQPREVRTGELFF. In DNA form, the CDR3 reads TGTGCCAGCAGCCAACCCCGGGAGGTTAGAACCGGGGAGCTGTTTTTT.

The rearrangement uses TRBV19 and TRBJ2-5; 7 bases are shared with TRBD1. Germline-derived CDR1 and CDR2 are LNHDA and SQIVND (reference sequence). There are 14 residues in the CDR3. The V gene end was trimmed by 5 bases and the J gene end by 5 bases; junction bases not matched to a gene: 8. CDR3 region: CASSAQTGLETQYF. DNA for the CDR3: TGTGCCAGTAGTGCCCAGACAGGGCTGGAGACCCAGTACTTC.

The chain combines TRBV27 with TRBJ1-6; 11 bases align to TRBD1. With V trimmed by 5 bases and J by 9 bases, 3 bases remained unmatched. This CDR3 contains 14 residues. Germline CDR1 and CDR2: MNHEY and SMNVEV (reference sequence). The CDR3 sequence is CASSPGQGGSPLHF. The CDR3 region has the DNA TGTGCCAGCAGTCCGGGACAGGGGGGTTCACCCCTCCACTTT.

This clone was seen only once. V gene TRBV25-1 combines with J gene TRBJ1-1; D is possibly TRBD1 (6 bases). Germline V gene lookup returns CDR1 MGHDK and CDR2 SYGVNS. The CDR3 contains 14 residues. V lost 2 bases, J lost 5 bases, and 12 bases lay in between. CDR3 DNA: TGTGCCAGCAGTGAACTTCACCAGGGGACTGAAGCTTTCTTT. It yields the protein CASSELHQGTEAFF.

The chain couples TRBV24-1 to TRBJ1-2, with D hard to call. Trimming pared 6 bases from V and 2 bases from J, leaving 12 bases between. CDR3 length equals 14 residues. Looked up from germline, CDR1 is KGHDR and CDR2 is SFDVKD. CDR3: CATSWGTGNYGYTF. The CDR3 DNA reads TGTGCCACCAGTTGGGGTACGGGCAACTATGGCTACACCTTC.

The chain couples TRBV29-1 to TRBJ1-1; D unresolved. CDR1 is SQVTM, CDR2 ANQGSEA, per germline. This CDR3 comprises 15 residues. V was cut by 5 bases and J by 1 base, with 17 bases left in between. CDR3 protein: CSVFGGLKRNTEAFF. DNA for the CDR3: TGCAGCGTTTTCGGCGGGCTAAAACGGAACACTGAAGCTTTCTTT.

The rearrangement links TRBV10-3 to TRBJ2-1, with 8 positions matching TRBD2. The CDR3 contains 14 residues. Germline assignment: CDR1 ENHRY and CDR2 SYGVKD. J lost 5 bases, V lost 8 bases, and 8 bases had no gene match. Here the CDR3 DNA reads TGTGCCATCGCCAGCGCGGGGGGAAACAATGAGCAGTTCTTC. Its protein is CAIASAGGNNEQFF.

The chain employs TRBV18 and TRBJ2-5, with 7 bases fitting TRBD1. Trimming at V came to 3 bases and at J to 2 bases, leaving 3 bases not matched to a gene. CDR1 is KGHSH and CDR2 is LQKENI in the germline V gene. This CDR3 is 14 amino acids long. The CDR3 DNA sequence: TGTGCCAGCTCACCGGGGACAGAGCAAGAGACCCAGTACTTC. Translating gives CASSPGTEQETQYF.

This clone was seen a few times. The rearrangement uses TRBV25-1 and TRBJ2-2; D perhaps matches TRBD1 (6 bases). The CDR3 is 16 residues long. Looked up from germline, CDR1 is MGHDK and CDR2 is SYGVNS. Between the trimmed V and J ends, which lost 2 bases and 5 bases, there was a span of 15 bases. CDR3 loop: CASSEENRDVTGELFF. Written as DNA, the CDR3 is TGTGCCAGCAGTGAAGAAAACAGGGATGTAACCGGGGAGCTGTTTTTT.

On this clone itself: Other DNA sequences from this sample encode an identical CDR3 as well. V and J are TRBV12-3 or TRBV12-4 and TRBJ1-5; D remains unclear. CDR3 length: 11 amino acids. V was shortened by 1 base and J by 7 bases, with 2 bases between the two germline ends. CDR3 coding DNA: TGTGCCAGCAGTTTAGGACAGCCCCAGCATTTT. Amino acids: CASSLGQPQHF.

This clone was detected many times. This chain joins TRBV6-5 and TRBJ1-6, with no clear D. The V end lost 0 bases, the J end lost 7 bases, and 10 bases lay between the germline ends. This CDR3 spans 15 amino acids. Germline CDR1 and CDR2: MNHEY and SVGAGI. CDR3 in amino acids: CASSYSNSGNSPLHF. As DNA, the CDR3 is TGTGCCAGCAGTTACTCTAACAGTGGAAATTCACCCCTCCACTTT.

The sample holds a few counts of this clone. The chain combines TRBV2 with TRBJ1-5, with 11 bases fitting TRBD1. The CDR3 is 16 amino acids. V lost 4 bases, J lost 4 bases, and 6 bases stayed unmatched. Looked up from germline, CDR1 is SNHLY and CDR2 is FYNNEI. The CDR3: CASSGTGGFGNQPQHF. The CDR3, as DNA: TGTGCCAGCAGTGGGACAGGGGGCTTCGGAAATCAGCCCCAGCATTTT.

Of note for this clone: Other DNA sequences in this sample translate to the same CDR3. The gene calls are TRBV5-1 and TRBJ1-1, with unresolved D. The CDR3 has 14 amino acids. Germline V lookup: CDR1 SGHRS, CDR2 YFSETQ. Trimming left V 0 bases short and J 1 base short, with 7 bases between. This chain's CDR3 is CASSLGDGNTEAFF. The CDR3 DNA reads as TGCGCCAGCAGCTTGGGTGACGGGAACACTGAAGCTTTCTTT.

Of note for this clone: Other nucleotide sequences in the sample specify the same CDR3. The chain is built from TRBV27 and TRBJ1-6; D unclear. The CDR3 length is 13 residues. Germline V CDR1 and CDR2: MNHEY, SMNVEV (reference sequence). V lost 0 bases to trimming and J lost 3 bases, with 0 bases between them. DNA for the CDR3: TGTGCCAGCAGTTTATCCTATAATTCACCCCTCCACTTT. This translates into CASSLSYNSPLHF.

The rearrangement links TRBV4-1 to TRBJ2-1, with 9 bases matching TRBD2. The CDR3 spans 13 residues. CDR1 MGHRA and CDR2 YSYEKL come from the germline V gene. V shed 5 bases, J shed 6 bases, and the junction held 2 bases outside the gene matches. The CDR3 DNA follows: TGCGCCAGCAGCTCGACTAGCGGCAATGAGCAGTTCTTC. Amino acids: CASSSTSGNEQFF.

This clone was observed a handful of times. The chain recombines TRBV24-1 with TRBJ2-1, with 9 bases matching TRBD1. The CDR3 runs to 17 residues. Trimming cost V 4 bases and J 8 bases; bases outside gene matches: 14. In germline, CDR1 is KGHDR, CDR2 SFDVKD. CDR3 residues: CATSDRSGTGFFDEQFF. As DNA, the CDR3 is TGTGCCACCAGTGACCGCTCCGGGACAGGGTTTTTCGATGAGCAGTTCTTC.

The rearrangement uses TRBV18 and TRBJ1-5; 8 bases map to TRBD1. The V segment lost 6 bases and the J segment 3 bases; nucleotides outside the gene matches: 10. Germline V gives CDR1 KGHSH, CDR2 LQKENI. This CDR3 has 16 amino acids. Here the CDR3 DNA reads TGTGCCAGCTCTTCCGACAGGGGCTCGAACAATCAGCCCCAGCATTTT. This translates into CASSSDRGSNNQPQHF.

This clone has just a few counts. The CDR3 is CAWSVGQVNYGYTF. CDR3 DNA: TGTGCCTGGAGTGTAGGGCAAGTTAACTATGGCTACACCTTC. This chain uses TRBV30 with TRBJ1-2; D uncertain. V was clipped by 0 bases and J by 1 base, with 9 bases between them. This CDR3 has 14 residues. CDR1 is GTSNPN and CDR2 is SVGIG in the germline V gene (reference sequence).

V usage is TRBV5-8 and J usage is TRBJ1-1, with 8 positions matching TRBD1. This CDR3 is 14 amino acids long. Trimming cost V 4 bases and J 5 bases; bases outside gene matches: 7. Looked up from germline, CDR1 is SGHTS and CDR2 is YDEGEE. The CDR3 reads CASSQGAWITEAFF. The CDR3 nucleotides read TGTGCCAGCAGCCAGGGGGCCTGGATTACTGAAGCTTTCTTT.

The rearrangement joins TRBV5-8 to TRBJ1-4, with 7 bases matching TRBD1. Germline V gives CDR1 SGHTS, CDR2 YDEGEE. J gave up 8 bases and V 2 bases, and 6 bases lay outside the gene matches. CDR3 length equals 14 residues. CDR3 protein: CASSFGQEGEKLFF. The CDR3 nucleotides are TGTGCCAGCAGCTTCGGACAGGAGGGAGAAAAACTGTTTTTT.

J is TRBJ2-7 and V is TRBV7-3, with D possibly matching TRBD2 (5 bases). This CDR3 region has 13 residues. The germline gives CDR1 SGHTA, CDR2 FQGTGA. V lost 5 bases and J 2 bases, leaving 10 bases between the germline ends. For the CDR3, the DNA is TGTGCCAGCAGCCTAGACGGGACCTACGAGCAGTACTTC. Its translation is CASSLDGTYEQYF.

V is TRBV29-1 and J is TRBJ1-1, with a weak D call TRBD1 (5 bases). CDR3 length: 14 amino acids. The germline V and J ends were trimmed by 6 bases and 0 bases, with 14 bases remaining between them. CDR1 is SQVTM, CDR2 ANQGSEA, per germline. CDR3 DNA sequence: TGCAGCGTCCCCAGCGGGGGGTTGAACACTGAAGCTTTCTTT. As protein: CSVPSGGLNTEAFF.

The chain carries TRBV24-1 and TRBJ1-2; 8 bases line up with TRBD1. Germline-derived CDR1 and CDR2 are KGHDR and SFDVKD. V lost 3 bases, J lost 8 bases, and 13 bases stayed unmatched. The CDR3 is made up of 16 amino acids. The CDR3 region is CATSDPGVQGGRGYTF. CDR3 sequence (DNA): TGTGCCACCAGTGATCCCGGAGTACAGGGGGGCCGAGGCTACACCTTC.

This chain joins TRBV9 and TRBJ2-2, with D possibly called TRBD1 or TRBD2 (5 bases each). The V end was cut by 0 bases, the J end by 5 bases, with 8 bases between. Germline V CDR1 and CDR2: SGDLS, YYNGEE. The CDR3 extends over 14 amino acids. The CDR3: CASSVDGATGELFF. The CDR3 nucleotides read TGTGCCAGCAGCGTAGACGGGGCTACCGGGGAGCTGTTTTTT.

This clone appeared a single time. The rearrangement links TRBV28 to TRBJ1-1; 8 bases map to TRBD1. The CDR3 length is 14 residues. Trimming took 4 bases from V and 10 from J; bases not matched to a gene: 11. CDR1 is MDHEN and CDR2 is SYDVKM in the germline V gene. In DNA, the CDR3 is TGTGCCAGCAGTTCCGAGTGGACAGGGCGGGGAGCTTTCTTT. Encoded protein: CASSSEWTGRGAFF.